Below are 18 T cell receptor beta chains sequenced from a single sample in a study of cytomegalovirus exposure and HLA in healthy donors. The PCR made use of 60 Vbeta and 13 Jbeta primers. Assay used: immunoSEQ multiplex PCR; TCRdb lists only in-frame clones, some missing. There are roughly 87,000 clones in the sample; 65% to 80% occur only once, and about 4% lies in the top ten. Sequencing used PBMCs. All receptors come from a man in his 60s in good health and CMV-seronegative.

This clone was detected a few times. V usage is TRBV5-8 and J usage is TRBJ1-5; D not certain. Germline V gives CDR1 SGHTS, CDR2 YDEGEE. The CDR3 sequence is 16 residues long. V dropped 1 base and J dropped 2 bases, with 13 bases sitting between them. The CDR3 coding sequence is TGTGCCAGCAGCTTGCCAGGCTTAAACGGCAATCAGCCCCAGCATTTT. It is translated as CASSLPGLNGNQPQHF.

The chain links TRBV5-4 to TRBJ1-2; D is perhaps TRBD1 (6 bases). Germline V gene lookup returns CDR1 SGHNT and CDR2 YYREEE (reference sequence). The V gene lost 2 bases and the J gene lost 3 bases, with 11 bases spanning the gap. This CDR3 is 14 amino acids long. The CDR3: CASSLAGDHYGYTF. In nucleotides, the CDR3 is TGTGCCAGCAGCTTAGCAGGGGATCACTATGGCTACACCTTC. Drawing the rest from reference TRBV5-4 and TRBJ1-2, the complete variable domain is ETGVTQSPTHLIKTRGQQVTLRCSSQSGHNTVSWYQQALGQGPQFIFQYYREEENGRGNFPPRFSGLQFPNYSSELNVNALELDDSALYLCASSLAGDHYGYTFGSGTRLTVV.

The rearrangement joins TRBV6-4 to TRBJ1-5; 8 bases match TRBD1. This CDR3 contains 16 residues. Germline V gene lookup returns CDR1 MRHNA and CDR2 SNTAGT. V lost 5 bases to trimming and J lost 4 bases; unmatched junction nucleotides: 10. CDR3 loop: CASSCRGDRRNQPQHF. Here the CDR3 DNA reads TGTGCCAGCAGTTGCCGGGGGGACAGGCGGAATCAGCCCCAGCATTTT.

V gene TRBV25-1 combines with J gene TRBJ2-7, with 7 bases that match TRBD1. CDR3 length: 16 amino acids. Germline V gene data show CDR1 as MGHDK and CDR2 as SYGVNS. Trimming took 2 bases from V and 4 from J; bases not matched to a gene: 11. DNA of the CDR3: TGTGCCAGCAGTGAAGGGGACAGACCCTCGCCTTACGAGCAGTACTTC. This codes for CASSEGDRPSPYEQYF.

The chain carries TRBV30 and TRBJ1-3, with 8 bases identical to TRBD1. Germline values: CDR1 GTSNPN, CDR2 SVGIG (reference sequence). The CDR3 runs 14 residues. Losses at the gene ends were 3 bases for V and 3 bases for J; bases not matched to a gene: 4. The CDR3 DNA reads TGTGCCTGGAGGCGACAGGGGTATGGAAACACCATATATTTT. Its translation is CAWRRQGYGNTIYF.

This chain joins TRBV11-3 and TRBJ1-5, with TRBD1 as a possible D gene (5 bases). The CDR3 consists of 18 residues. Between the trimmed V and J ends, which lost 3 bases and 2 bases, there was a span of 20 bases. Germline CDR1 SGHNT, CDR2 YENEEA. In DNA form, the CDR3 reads TGTGCCAGCAGCTTGGGCAGGGTAAGGGTCTTGGGCAATCAGCCCCAGCATTTT. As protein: CASSLGRVRVLGNQPQHF.

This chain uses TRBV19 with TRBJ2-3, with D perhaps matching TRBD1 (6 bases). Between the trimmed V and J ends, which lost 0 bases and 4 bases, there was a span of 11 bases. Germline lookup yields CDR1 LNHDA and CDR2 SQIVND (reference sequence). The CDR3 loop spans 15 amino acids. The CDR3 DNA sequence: TGTGCCAGTAGTATAGATTCACAGGGATCAGATACGCAGTATTTT. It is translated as CASSIDSQGSDTQYF.

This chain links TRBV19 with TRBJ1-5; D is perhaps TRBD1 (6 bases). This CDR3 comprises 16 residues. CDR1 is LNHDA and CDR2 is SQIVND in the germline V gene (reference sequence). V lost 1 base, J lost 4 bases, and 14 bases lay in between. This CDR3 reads CASSIALDRRNQPQHF. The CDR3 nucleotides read TGTGCCAGTAGTATAGCCCTAGACAGGCGTAATCAGCCCCAGCATTTT.

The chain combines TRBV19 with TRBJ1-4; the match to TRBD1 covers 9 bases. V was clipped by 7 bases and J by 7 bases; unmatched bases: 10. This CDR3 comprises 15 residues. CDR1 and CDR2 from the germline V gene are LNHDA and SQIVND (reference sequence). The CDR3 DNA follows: TGTGCCAGTAATTCCGGGACAGGGAATGCTGAAAAACTGTTTTTT. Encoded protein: CASNSGTGNAEKLFF.

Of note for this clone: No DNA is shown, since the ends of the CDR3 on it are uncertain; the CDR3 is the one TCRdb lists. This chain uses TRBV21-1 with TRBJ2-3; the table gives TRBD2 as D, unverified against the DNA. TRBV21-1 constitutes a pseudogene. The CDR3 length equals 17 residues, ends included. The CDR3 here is CASSKAVAGGSTDTQYF.

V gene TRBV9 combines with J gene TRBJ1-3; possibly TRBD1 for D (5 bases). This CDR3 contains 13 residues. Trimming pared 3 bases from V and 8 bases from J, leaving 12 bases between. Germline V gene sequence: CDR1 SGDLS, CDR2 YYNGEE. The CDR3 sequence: CASSEGLGDTIYF. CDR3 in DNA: TGTGCCAGCAGCGAGGGACTCGGTGACACCATATATTTT.

CDR3 protein: CASSSPRGGGHNEQFF. In nucleotides, the CDR3 is TGTGCCAGTAGTAGCCCACGGGGCGGGGGGCACAATGAGCAGTTCTTC. J is TRBJ2-1 and V is TRBV19, with 8 bases fitting TRBD2. The V and J ends lost 4 bases and 5 bases, in that order; junction bases with no gene match: 10. The length of the CDR3 is 16 residues. CDR1 LNHDA and CDR2 SQIVND come from the germline V gene (reference sequence). The full variable domain, completed using reference TRBV19 and TRBJ2-1, is DGGITQSPKYLFRKEGQNVTLSCEQNLNHDAMYWYRQDPGQGLRLIYYSQIVNDFQKGDIAEGYSVSREKKESFPLTVTSAQKNPTAFYLCASSSPRGGGHNEQFFGPGTRLTVL.

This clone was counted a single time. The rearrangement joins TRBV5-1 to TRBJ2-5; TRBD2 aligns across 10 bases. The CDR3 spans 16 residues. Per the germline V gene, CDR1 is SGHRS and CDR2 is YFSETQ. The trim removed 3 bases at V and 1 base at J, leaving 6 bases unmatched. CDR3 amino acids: CASSWQLAGAQETQYF. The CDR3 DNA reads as TGCGCCAGCAGCTGGCAGCTAGCGGGGGCCCAAGAGACCCAGTACTTC.

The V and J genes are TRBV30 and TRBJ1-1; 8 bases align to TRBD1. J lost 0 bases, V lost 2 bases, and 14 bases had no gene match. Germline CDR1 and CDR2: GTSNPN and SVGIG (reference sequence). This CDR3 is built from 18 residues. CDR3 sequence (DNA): TGTGCCTGGAGTCCGCTCGGACAGGGCTCCTCCATGAACACTGAAGCTTTCTTT. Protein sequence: CAWSPLGQGSSMNTEAFF. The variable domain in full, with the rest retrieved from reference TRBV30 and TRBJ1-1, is SQTIHQWPATLVQPVGSPLSLECTVEGTSNPNLYWYRQAAGRGLQLLFYSVGIGQISSEVPQNLSASRPQDRQFILSSKKLLLSDSGFYLCAWSPLGQGSSMNTEAFFGQGTRLTVV.

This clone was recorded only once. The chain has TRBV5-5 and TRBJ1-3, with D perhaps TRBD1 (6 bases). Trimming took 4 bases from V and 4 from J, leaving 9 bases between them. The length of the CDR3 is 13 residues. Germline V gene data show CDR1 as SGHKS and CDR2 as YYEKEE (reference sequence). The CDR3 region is CASSSGQGNTIYF. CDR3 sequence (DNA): TGTGCCAGCAGCAGTGGACAGGGAAACACCATATATTTT. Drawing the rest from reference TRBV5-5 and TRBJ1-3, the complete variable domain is DAGVTQSPTHLIKTRGQQVTLRCSPISGHKSVSWYQQVLGQGPQFIFQYYEKEERGRGNFPDRFSARQFPNYSSELNVNALLLGDSALYLCASSSGQGNTIYFGEGSWLTVV.

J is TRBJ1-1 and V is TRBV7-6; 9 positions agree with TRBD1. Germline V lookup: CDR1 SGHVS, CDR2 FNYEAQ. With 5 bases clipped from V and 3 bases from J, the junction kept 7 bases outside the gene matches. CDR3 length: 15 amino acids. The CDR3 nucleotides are TGTGCCAGCAGCCCCCGAACAGGGGGCCACACTGAAGCTTTCTTT. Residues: CASSPRTGGHTEAFF.

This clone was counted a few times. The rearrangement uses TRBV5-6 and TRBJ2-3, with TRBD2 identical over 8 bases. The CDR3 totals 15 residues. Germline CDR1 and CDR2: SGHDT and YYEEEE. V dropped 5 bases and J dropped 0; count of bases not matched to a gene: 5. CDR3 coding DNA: TGTGCCAGCAGTCTCCCGGGGGGGAGCACAGATACGCAGTATTTT. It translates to CASSLPGGSTDTQYF.

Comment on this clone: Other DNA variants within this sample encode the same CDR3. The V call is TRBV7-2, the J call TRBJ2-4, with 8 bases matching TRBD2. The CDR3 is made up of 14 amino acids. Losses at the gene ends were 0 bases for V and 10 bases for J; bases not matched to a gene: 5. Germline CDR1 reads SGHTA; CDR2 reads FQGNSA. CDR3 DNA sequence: TGTGCCAGCAGCTTAGCTAGCGGGACACCTATTCAGTACTTC. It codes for CASSLASGTPIQYF.